One and the same sample provided the 32 T cell receptor beta chains below, sequenced in a study of shared clonotypes between healthy human individuals. Profiled with immunoSEQ multiplex PCR; TCRdb holds only in-frame clones, not every one. The profile shows about 480,000 clones, 75% to 85% of them singletons. The sequenced sample was PBMCs. These TCRs come from a woman in her forties in good health. Some clones in this sample may be carry-over from other donors' samples.

The chain has TRBV6-1 and TRBJ1-4, with D possibly matching TRBD1 (5 bases). Germline V gene lookup returns CDR1 MNHNS and CDR2 SASEGT. The CDR3 contains 14 residues. V was cut by 6 bases and J by 8 bases, with 16 bases left in between. Written as DNA, the CDR3 is TGTGCCAGCAGAAAGGGGTTATTGGGGGAAAAACTGTTTTTT. Protein: CASRKGLLGEKLFF.

The rearrangement links TRBV30 to TRBJ2-7; 10 nucleotides agree with TRBD2. The CDR3 has 14 amino acids. Germline CDR1 GTSNPN, CDR2 SVGIG (reference sequence). The V and J ends lost 3 bases and 4 bases, in that order; junction bases with no gene match: 6. As DNA, the CDR3 is TGTGCCTGGAGCGCCGGGACTAGCGCTTACGAGCAGTACTTC. This encodes CAWSAGTSAYEQYF.

The rearrangement joins TRBV18 to TRBJ2-7, with D hard to call. V shed 4 bases and J shed 0 bases, with 10 bases lying between them. The CDR3 has 14 amino acids. Germline values: CDR1 KGHSH, CDR2 LQKENI. CDR3 nucleotide sequence: TGTGCCAGCTCACTGGAAAGGCCCTCCTACGAGCAGTACTTC. Its translation is CASSLERPSYEQYF.

CDR3 sequence (DNA): TGCGCCAGCAGTCAAACACAGAGTACCTCCTACGAGCAGTACTTC. Encoded protein: CASSQTQSTSYEQYF. This chain connects TRBV5-1 to TRBJ2-7, with D hard to call. The CDR3 contains 15 residues. The germline V and J ends were trimmed by 5 bases and 0 bases, with 15 bases remaining between them. Germline CDR1 reads SGHRS; CDR2 reads YFSETQ.

The CDR3 loop is CASSLLGGDADYEQYF. CDR3 bases: TGTGCCAGCAGCCTCCTAGGGGGAGATGCGGACTACGAGCAGTACTTC. The chain is built from TRBV4-2 and TRBJ2-7, with TRBD1 as a possible D gene (6 bases). CDR3 length: 16 residues. V was trimmed by 4 bases and J by 3 bases, leaving 19 bases between them. Germline V gene lookup returns CDR1 LGHNA and CDR2 YNFKEQ.

This chain links TRBV5-4 with TRBJ2-1, with 8 bases aligning to TRBD2. The CDR3 loop spans 15 amino acids. V lost 0 bases to trimming and J lost 10 bases; unmatched junction nucleotides: 9. In germline, CDR1 is SGHNT, CDR2 YYREEE (reference sequence). CDR3 coding DNA: TGTGCCAGCAGCTTGGATGTTACGGGAGGGAGGGAGCAGTTCTTC. As protein: CASSLDVTGGREQFF. The variable domain in full, with the rest retrieved from reference TRBV5-4 and TRBJ2-1, is ETGVTQSPTHLIKTRGQQVTLRCSSQSGHNTVSWYQQALGQGPQFIFQYYREEENGRGNFPPRFSGLQFPNYSSELNVNALELDDSALYLCASSLDVTGGREQFFGPGTRLTVL.

This chain connects TRBV7-8 to TRBJ2-7; no reliable D call. The CDR3 is 15 residues long. Germline values: CDR1 SGHVS, CDR2 FQNEAQ. Trimming removed 5 bases at V and 0 bases at J, with 14 bases between. CDR3 sequence (DNA): TGTGCCAGCAGCCCCTCGAGACGGCGCTCCTACGAGCAGTACTTC. Protein: CASSPSRRRSYEQYF.

V gene TRBV15 combines with J gene TRBJ1-4; D unclear. Trimming stripped 5 bases from V and 7 bases from J, with 14 bases between. This CDR3 is built from 14 residues. Germline V gene lookup returns CDR1 LNHNV and CDR2 YYDKDF (reference sequence). CDR3 region: CATSPSGFFEKLFF. The DNA for the CDR3 is TGTGCCACCAGCCCCTCGGGGTTTTTTGAAAAACTGTTTTTT. The variable domain in full, with the rest retrieved from reference TRBV15 and TRBJ1-4, is DAMVIQNPRYQVTQFGKPVTLSCSQTLNHNVMYWYQQKSSQAPKLLFHYYDKDFNNEADTPDNFQSRRPNTSFCFLDIRSPGLGDTAMYLCATSPSGFFEKLFFGSGTQLSVL.

This chain uses TRBV7-2 with TRBJ2-1, with 9 bases aligning to TRBD1. The CDR3 contains 15 residues. Germline CDR1 reads SGHTA; CDR2 reads FQGNSA. Trimming cost V 0 bases and J 9 bases; bases outside gene matches: 6. CDR3 amino acids: CASSLAPGTGTEQFF. The CDR3 DNA reads as TGTGCCAGCAGCTTAGCGCCCGGGACAGGGACTGAGCAGTTCTTC.

V is TRBV7-2 and J is TRBJ2-1, with 10 bases fitting TRBD2. CDR1 is SGHTA, CDR2 FQGNSA, per germline. The V gene end was trimmed by 2 bases and the J gene end by 9 bases; junction bases not matched to a gene: 7. This CDR3 has 15 amino acids. The CDR3: CASSLRLAGELEQFF. For the CDR3, the DNA is TGTGCCAGCAGCTTAAGGCTAGCGGGAGAGCTTGAGCAGTTCTTC.

This clone appeared once. The chain recombines TRBV7-9 with TRBJ2-7; 7 positions agree with TRBD2. Germline V CDR1 and CDR2: SEHNR, FQNEAQ (reference sequence). Trimming at V came to 1 base and at J to 4 bases, leaving 4 bases not matched to a gene. The CDR3 is made up of 14 amino acids. CDR3 in DNA: TGTGCCAGCAGCTTAGACAGCGGGACGTACGAGCAGTACTTC. Translated: CASSLDSGTYEQYF.

The rearrangement uses TRBV30 and TRBJ2-1; D not resolved. Trimming pared 4 bases from V and 3 bases from J, leaving 4 bases between. CDR1 is GTSNPN, CDR2 SVGIG, per germline (reference sequence). The length of the CDR3 is 11 residues. This CDR3 reads CAWKGYNEQFF. The DNA of the CDR3 is TGTGCCTGGAAGGGCTACAATGAGCAGTTCTTC.

This chain uses TRBV5-6 with TRBJ1-5, with 7 bases matching TRBD1. The CDR3 spans 14 residues. V lost 4 bases and J lost 4; bases outside the gene matches: 5. Germline V gene lookup returns CDR1 SGHDT and CDR2 YYEEEE. The CDR3: CASSQGTVNQPQHF. In DNA, the CDR3 is TGTGCCAGCAGCCAAGGGACAGTGAATCAGCCCCAGCATTTT. The complete variable domain, with remaining parts taken from reference TRBV5-6 and TRBJ1-5, reads DAGVTQSPTHLIKTRGQQVTLRCSPKSGHDTVSWYQQALGQGPQFIFQYYEEEERQRGNFPDRFSGHQFPNYSSELNVNALLLGDSALYLCASSQGTVNQPQHFGDGTRLSIL.

V is TRBV7-8 and J is TRBJ2-2; 8 bases are a match to TRBD2. Per the germline V gene, CDR1 is SGHVS and CDR2 is FQNEAQ. This CDR3 region has 18 residues. Trimming took 5 bases from V and 1 from J; bases not matched to a gene: 12. The CDR3 reads CASSPRWREARNTGELFF. The CDR3 region has the DNA TGTGCCAGCAGCCCCCGATGGCGGGAGGCCCGGAACACCGGGGAGCTGTTTTTT.

This clone appeared a single time. The chain links TRBV18 to TRBJ1-5; perhaps TRBD1 as D (5 bases). Germline V gives CDR1 KGHSH, CDR2 LQKENI. V was pared by 6 bases and J by 4 bases, with 13 bases between. The CDR3 consists of 14 residues. The CDR3 sequence is CASSVTGLNQPQHF. The CDR3 DNA follows: TGTGCCAGCTCGGTTACAGGATTAAATCAGCCCCAGCATTTT. Drawing the rest from reference TRBV18 and TRBJ1-5, the complete variable domain is NAGVMQNPRHLVRRRGQEARLRCSPMKGHSHVYWYRQLPEEGLKFMVYLQKENIIDESGMPKERFSAEFPKEGPSILRIQQVVRGDSAAYFCASSVTGLNQPQHFGDGTRLSIL.

V is TRBV18 and J is TRBJ1-1, with D uncertain. The V end was cut by 1 base, the J end by 5 bases, with 11 bases between. Germline V gives CDR1 KGHSH, CDR2 LQKENI. The CDR3 contains 14 residues. This CDR3 is CASSPLRGRTEAFF. Written as DNA, the CDR3 is TGTGCCAGCTCACCACTTCGGGGTCGGACTGAAGCTTTCTTT.

This sequence joins TRBV19 and TRBJ1-2; 7 positions agree with TRBD1. With 1 base clipped from V and 13 bases from J, the junction kept 12 bases outside the gene matches. The CDR3 contains 14 residues. Germline lookup yields CDR1 LNHDA and CDR2 SQIVND (reference sequence). The CDR3 protein is CASSIARTGSISTF. The CDR3 DNA reads as TGTGCCAGTAGTATAGCCAGGACAGGAAGCATCTCCACCTTC.

The chain carries TRBV7-3 and TRBJ2-1; 9 bases agree with TRBD1. Germline trimming cut 2 bases from V and 4 bases from J; bases unmatched to any gene: 0. This CDR3 region has 14 residues. Per germline, CDR1 SGHTA and CDR2 FQGTGA. The CDR3, as DNA: TGTGCCAGCAGCTTAGGGACAGGGTACAATGAGCAGTTCTTC. Protein product: CASSLGTGYNEQFF.

The gene calls are TRBV28 and TRBJ1-2, with unresolved D. The germline CDR1 and CDR2 sequences are MDHEN and SYDVKM. The CDR3 spans 13 residues. The germline V and J ends were trimmed by 7 bases and 7 bases, with 16 bases remaining between them. As DNA, the CDR3 is TGTGCCAGCACTCCCGGCGGGCACGGTGGCTACACCTTC. As protein: CASTPGGHGGYTF.

The rearrangement joins TRBV5-1 to TRBJ1-1, with D possibly being TRBD1 (5 bases). From germline, CDR1 is SGHRS and CDR2 YFSETQ. The CDR3 has 14 residues. V lost 0 bases to trimming and J lost 6 bases, with 12 bases between them. In DNA form, the CDR3 reads TGCGCCAGCAGCTTGGATCCGGGGGGATCTGAAGCTTTCTTT. As protein: CASSLDPGGSEAFF.

V is TRBV7-6 and J is TRBJ1-2; tentatively, D is TRBD1 (6 bases). V lost 0 bases and J lost 4, with 9 bases in between. Germline lookup yields CDR1 SGHVS and CDR2 FNYEAQ. The CDR3 has 14 residues. The CDR3 nucleotides are TGTGCCAGCAGCTTAGCCCCACAGGGCTATGGCTACACCTTC. It codes for CASSLAPQGYGYTF.

The V and J genes are TRBV7-9 and TRBJ1-2; D not resolved. The germline CDR1 and CDR2 sequences are SEHNR and FQNEAQ (reference sequence). V was shortened by 1 base and J by 2 bases, with 11 bases between the two germline ends. The CDR3 runs 15 residues. The CDR3 is CASSLEGGINYGYTF. The CDR3 nucleotides are TGTGCCAGCAGCTTAGAGGGAGGGATAAACTATGGCTACACCTTC.

V and J are TRBV5-1 and TRBJ2-7; D remains unclear. Trimming removed 0 bases at V and 0 bases at J, with 7 bases between. CDR1 SGHRS and CDR2 YFSETQ come from the germline V gene. This CDR3 has 14 amino acids. For the CDR3, the DNA is TGCGCCAGCAGCTTGGATGTCAACTCCTACGAGCAGTACTTC. Translation: CASSLDVNSYEQYF.

This clone was recorded only once. The rearrangement joins TRBV19 to TRBJ2-3, with TRBD2 matching over 8 bases. The trim removed 6 bases at V and 0 bases at J, leaving 8 bases unmatched. The CDR3 extends over 16 amino acids. The germline V gene has CDR1 LNHDA and CDR2 SQIVND (reference sequence). The CDR3 region has the DNA TGTGCCAGTAGCACCGGACTAGCAATTAGCACAGATACGCAGTATTTT. Translated: CASSTGLAISTDTQYF.

CDR3 protein: CASSEGAWREGFTGELFF. In nucleotides, the CDR3 is TGTGCCAGCAGTGAGGGAGCTTGGCGGGAGGGTTTCACCGGGGAGCTGTTTTTT. This chain connects TRBV6-4 to TRBJ2-2; 9 positions match TRBD2. The ends lost 3 bases at V and 4 bases at J; junction bases unmatched: 12. This CDR3 has 18 amino acids. In germline, CDR1 is MRHNA, CDR2 SNTAGT.

The V call is TRBV27, the J call TRBJ2-7; tentative D call: TRBD1 (6 bases). Germline lookup yields CDR1 MNHEY and CDR2 SMNVEV (reference sequence). Trimming took 5 bases from V and 6 from J, leaving 17 bases between them. The CDR3 is made up of 14 amino acids. DNA of the CDR3: TGTGCCAGCAGTCAAAACCTGGGACACCCCGAGCAGTACTTC. Translating it yields CASSQNLGHPEQYF.

The chain is built from TRBV7-9 and TRBJ2-2, with 11 positions matching TRBD2. Trimming at V came to 6 bases and at J to 5 bases, leaving 8 bases not matched to a gene. The germline gives CDR1 SEHNR, CDR2 FQNEAQ (reference sequence). The length of the CDR3 is 16 residues. CDR3 DNA sequence: TGTGCCAGCAGTCCCCATAGCGGGAGGGGGACCGGGGAGCTGTTTTTT. It codes for CASSPHSGRGTGELFF.

V usage is TRBV28 and J usage is TRBJ2-7, with TRBD1 matching 9 bases. There are 12 residues in the CDR3. With V trimmed by 5 bases and J by 9 bases, 5 bases remained unmatched. Germline V gives CDR1 MDHEN, CDR2 SYDVKM. The CDR3 sequence: CASSLQQGAQYF. In DNA form, the CDR3 reads TGTGCCAGCAGTCTCCAACAGGGGGCGCAGTACTTC.

V and J are TRBV7-9 and TRBJ1-2; 7 bases align to TRBD1. The ends lost 5 bases at V and 6 bases at J; junction bases unmatched: 9. Per germline, CDR1 SEHNR and CDR2 FQNEAQ (reference sequence). This CDR3 region has 14 residues. This CDR3 reads CASSGRQGGHGYTF. CDR3 nucleotides: TGTGCCAGCAGCGGCCGACAGGGAGGGCATGGCTACACCTTC.

Only a few counts were recorded for this clone. The chain joins TRBV30 to TRBJ1-1; D not resolved. V was trimmed by 0 bases and J by 1 base, leaving 6 bases between them. Germline assignment: CDR1 GTSNPN and CDR2 SVGIG (reference sequence). The CDR3 length is 13 residues. The CDR3 loop reads CAWSVFGNTEAFF. The CDR3 nucleotides read TGTGCCTGGAGTGTCTTCGGGAACACTGAAGCTTTCTTT. Full variable domain (rest looked up from reference TRBV30 and TRBJ1-1): SQTIHQWPATLVQPVGSPLSLECTVEGTSNPNLYWYRQAAGRGLQLLFYSVGIGQISSEVPQNLSASRPQDRQFILSSKKLLLSDSGFYLCAWSVFGNTEAFFGQGTRLTVV.

This clone was seen only a few times. The rearrangement uses TRBV7-3 and TRBJ1-1; D is unclear. V lost 1 base and J 1 base, leaving 4 bases between the germline ends. Germline CDR1 reads SGHTA; CDR2 reads FQGTGA. The CDR3 runs 13 residues. The CDR3 sequence is CASSLRSNTEAFF. The CDR3 nucleotides are TGTGCCAGCAGCTTAAGGTCGAACACTGAAGCTTTCTTT.

The J gene is TRBJ1-4, the V gene TRBV4-3; D uncertain. Trimming shortened V by 6 bases and J by 5 bases, and 13 bases separated the two germline ends. Germline CDR1 LGHNA, CDR2 YSLEER. The CDR3 length is 14 residues. In DNA, the CDR3 is TGCGCCAGCAGTAGAACAGTAGTGAATGAAAAACTGTTTTTT. Translated, it gives CASSRTVVNEKLFF.